This T cell receptor beta chain was sequenced in a study of identical twins. General study points: The presence of invariant MAIT and iNKT cells could partly confound analyses of zero-insertion sequences. The more abundant beta clonotypes in cord blood had fewer insertions, and memory repertoires did not show this.

This CDR3 is 14 amino acids long. V gave up 0 bases and J gave up 5 bases; unmatched junction bases: 3. This clonotype was picked up many times. Its cognate antigen is unknown. TCRdb re-analysed the 5' RACE reads in MiXCR, keeping a single row per CDR3 protein. The table includes nearly 250,000 distinct CDR3 sequences, about 7% detected once. The same data also contributed to another study, on yellow fever vaccine responses in identical twins. That paper states: A vaccine T cell response that seemed partly convergent and partly personalized was reported in twins.

The chain links TRBV12-3 or TRBV12-4 to TRBJ2-5; 7 bases align to TRBD1. This receptor was identified in a woman aged 18-35 years in good health. Sequenced sample: memory (CD45RO+) T cells sorted from blood. The CDR3 DNA sequence: TGTGCCAGCAGTTTAGCAGGGGGCGCGGAGACCCAGTACTTC. Translated: CASSLAGGAETQYF.